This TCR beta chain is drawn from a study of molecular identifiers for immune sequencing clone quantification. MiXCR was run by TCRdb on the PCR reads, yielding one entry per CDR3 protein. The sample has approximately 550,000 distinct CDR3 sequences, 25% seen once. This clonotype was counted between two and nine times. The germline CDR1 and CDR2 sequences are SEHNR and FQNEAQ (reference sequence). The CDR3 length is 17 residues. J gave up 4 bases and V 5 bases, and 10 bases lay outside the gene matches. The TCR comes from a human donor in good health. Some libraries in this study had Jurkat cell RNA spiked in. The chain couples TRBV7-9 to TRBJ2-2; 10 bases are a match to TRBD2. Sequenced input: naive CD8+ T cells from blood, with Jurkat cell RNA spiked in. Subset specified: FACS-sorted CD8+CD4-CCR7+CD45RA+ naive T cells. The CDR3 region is CASSPRLAGVGTGELFF. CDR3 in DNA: TGTGCCAGCAGCCCGCGGCTAGCGGGAGTCGGCACCGGGGAGCTGTTTTTT.